The clone carrying this TCR beta chain has at least ten counts. Its specificity is not known. The data were obtained in a study of CD8 T cells in ankylosing spondylitis. Generation of TCR beta libraries employed quantitative 5'-RACE incorporating molecular barcodes. TCRdb used MiXCR to reprocess the 5' RACE reads, holding one entry per CDR3 protein. Here the sample spans 200,000 to 300,000 distinct CDR3 sequences, 8.2% being singletons. Germline CDR1 reads SGHTA; CDR2 reads FQGNSA. V gave up 2 bases and J gave up 3 bases, with 11 bases separating them. The CDR3 covers 14 residues. Study-level findings and limits: Characteristic, it appeared, of ankylosing spondylitis blood was a TCR beta motif of about eight highly homologous variants. Existing reports had already noted some motif variants in reactive arthritis synovial fluid and blood.

This receptor was obtained from a female donor with ankylosing spondylitis or in good health (not recorded which). The chain recombines TRBV7-2 with TRBJ2-7, with a tentative D call TRBD2 (7 bases). Input material: blood, either unsorted or a sorted T cell fraction (not recorded which). The DNA of the CDR3 is TGTGCCAGCAGCTTACGGCGGGGGCTCTACGAGCAGTACTTC. Translated: CASSLRRGLYEQYF. Using reference TRBV7-2 and TRBJ2-7 for the parts outside the CDR3, the full variable domain is GAGVSQSPSNKVTEKGKDVELRCDPISGHTALYWYRQSLGQGLEFLIYFQGNSAPDKSGLPSDRFSAERTGGSVSTLTIQRTQQEDSAVYLCASSLRRGLYEQYFGPGTRLTVT.